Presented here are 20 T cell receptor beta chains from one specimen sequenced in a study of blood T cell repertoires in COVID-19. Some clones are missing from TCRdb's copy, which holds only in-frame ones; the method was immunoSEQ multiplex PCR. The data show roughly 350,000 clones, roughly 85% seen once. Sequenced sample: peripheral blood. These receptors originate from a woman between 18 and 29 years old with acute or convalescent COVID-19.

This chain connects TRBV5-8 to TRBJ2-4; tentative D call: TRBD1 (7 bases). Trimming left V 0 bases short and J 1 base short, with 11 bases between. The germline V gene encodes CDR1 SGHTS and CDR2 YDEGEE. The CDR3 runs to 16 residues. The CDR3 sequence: CASSLDGGQAKNIQYF. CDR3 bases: TGTGCCAGCAGCTTGGACGGGGGACAGGCCAAAAACATTCAGTACTTC.

The CDR3 coding sequence is TGTGCCAGCGGCATACAGGGGTACAATCAGCCCCAGCATTTT. Translating gives CASGIQGYNQPQHF. The V call is TRBV6-5, the J call TRBJ1-5; TRBD1 agrees at 7 bases. Trimming removed 8 bases from V and 3 bases from J; junction bases left unmatched: 7. The CDR3 contains 14 residues. Germline loops: CDR1 MNHEY, CDR2 SVGAGI.

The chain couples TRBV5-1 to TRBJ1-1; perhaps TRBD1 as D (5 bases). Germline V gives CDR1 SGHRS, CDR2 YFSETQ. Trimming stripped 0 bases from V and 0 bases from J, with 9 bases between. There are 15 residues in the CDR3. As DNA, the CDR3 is TGCGCCAGCAGCTTGGGGCGGGGGGTGAACACTGAAGCTTTCTTT. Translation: CASSLGRGVNTEAFF.

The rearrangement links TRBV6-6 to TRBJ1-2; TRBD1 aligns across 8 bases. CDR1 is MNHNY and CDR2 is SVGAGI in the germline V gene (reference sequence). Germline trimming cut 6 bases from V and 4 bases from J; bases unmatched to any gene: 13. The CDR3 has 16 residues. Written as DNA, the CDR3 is TGTGCCAGCAGCTACGGGACAGGATCTTCTGGCTATGGCTACACCTTC. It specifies CASSYGTGSSGYGYTF.

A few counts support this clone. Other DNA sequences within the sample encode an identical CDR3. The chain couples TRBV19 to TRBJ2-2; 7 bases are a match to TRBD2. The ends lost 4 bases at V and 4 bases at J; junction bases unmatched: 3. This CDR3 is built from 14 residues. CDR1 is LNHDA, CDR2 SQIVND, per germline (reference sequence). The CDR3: CASSRTSGTGELFF. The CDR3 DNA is TGTGCCAGTAGTAGGACTAGTGGCACCGGGGAGCTGTTTTTT.

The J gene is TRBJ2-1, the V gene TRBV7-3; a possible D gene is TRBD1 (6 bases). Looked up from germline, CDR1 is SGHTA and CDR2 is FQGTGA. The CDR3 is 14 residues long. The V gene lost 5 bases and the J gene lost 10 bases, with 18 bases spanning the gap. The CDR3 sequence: CASSPLGAAGEQFF. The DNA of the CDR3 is TGTGCCAGCAGCCCATTGGGGGCCGCCGGGGAGCAGTTCTTC.

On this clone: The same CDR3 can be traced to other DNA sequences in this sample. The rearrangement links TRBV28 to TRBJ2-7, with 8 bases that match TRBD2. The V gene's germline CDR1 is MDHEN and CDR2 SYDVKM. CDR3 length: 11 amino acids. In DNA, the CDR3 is TGTGCTTCAAGCGGGAGTTACGAGCAGTACTTC. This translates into CASSGSYEQYF.

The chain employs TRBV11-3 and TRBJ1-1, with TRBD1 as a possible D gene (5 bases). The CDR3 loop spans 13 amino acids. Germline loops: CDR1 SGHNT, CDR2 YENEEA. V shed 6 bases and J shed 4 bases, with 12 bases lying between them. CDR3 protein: CASSSTGSTEAFF. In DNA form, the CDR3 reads TGTGCCAGCAGTTCCACAGGAAGCACTGAAGCTTTCTTT.

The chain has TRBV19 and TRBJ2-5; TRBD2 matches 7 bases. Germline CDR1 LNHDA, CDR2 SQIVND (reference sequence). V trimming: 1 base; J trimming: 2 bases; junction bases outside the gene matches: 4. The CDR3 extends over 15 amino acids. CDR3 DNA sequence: TGTGCCAGTAGTATAGTTTCGGGGGGACAAGAGACCCAGTACTTC. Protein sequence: CASSIVSGGQETQYF.

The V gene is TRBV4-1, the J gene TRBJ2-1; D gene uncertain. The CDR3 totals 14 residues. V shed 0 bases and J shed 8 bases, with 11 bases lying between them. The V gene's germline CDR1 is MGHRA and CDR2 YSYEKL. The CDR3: CASSQERDADEQFF. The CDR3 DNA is TGCGCCAGCAGCCAAGAAAGAGATGCGGATGAGCAGTTCTTC.

As DNA, the CDR3 is TGTGCCAGCAGCCTGTCTAGCACAGATACGCAGTATTTT. The encoded protein is CASSLSSTDTQYF. V usage is TRBV5-4 and J usage is TRBJ2-3; D unclear. This CDR3 has 13 amino acids. The germline V gene encodes CDR1 SGHNT and CDR2 YYREEE (reference sequence). V shed 4 bases and J shed 0 bases, with 6 bases lying between them.

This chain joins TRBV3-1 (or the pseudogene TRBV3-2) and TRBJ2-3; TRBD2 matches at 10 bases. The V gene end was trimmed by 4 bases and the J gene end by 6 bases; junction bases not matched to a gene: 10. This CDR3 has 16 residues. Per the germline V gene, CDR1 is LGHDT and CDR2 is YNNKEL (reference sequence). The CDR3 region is CASSPIAGGAVDTQYF. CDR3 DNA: TGTGCCAGCAGCCCTATAGCGGGGGGAGCAGTCGATACGCAGTATTTT.

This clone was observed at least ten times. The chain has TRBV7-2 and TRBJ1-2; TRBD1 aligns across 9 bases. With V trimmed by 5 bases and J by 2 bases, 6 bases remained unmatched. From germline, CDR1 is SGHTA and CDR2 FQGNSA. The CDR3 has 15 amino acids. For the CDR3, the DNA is TGTGCCAGCAGCCCCGGGACAGGGTTCAACTATGGCTACACCTTC. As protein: CASSPGTGFNYGYTF.

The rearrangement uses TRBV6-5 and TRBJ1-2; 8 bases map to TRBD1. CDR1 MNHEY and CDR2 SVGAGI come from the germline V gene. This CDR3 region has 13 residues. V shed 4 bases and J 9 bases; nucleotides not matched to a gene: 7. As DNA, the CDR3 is TGTGCCAGCAGTTCTTACGACAGGGGCAGCTACACCTTC. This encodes CASSSYDRGSYTF.

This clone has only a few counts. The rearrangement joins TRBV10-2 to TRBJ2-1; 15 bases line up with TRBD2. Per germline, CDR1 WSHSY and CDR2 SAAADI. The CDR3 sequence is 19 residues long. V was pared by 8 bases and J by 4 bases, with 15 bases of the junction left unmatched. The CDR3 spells CASSPGTSGRRWGYNEQFF. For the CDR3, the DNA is TGCGCCAGCTCCCCCGGGACTAGCGGGAGGAGGTGGGGGTACAATGAGCAGTTCTTC.

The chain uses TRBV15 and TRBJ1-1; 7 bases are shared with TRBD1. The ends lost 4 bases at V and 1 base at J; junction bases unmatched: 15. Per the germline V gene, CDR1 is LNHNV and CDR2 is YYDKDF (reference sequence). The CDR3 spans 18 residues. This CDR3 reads CATSIDREPIRSNTEAFF. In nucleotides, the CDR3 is TGTGCCACCAGCATTGACAGGGAACCAATCCGCTCGAACACTGAAGCTTTCTTT.

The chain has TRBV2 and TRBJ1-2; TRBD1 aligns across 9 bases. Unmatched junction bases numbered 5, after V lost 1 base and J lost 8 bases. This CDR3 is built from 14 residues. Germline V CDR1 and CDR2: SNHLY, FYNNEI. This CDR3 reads CASSEDRGPGGYTF. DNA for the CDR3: TGTGCCAGCAGTGAAGACAGGGGGCCGGGAGGCTACACCTTC.

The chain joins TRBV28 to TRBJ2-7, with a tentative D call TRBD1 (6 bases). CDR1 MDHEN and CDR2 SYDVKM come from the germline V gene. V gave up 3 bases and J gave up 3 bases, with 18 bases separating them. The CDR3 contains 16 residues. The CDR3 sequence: CASSLDPRGEGYEQYF. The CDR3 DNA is TGTGCCAGCAGTTTGGACCCCAGGGGCGAAGGCTACGAGCAGTACTTC.

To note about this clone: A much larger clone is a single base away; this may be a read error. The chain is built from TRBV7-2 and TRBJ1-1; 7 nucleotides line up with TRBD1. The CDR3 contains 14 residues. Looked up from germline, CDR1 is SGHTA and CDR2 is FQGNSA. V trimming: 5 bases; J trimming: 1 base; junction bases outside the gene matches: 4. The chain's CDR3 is CASSPGQANTEAFF. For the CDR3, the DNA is TGTGCCAGCAGCCCCGGACAGGCGAACACTGAAGCTTTCTTT.

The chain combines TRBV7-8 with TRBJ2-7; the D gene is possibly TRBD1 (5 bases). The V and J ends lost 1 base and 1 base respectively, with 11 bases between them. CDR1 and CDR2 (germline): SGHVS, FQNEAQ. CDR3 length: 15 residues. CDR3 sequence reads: CASSLETDLSYEQYF. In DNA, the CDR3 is TGTGCCAGCAGCTTAGAGACAGACTTATCCTACGAGCAGTACTTC.